Sequencing of this T cell receptor beta chain was carried out in a study of blood T cell repertoires in COVID-19. Study in general: Some COVID-19 samples were acute and others convalescent; all came from the United States, Italy and Spain. The analysed material was cDNA or gDNA that came from T cells, B-cell-depleted T cells, or PBMCs.

In the original analysis: Amplification from reference gene primers served as the basis for estimated nucleated cell counts. Profiled with immunoSEQ multiplex PCR; TCRdb holds only in-frame clones, not every one. V and J calls and clone size are copied from that table; D and trimming were computed from the DNA. The repertoire has around 42,000 clones, 76% of them found once; the top ten carry 7.5% to 10%. This clone appeared a single time. The receptor's source is a man between 65 and 80 years old with active or convalescent COVID-19. Specimen: peripheral blood.

DNA of the CDR3: TGTGCCAGCAGAAACAGGGCGCCCTATGGCTACACCTTC. Protein product: CASRNRAPYGYTF. V gene TRBV28 combines with J gene TRBJ1-2, with TRBD1 as a possible D gene (6 bases). The V end lost 6 bases, the J end lost 4 bases, and 12 bases lay between the germline ends. Germline assignment: CDR1 MDHEN and CDR2 SYDVKM. This CDR3 comprises 13 residues.